This T cell receptor (beta chain) originates from a study of human thymus T cells. General observations from the study: Repertoires from thymus and blood appeared to show biased V and J gene usage.

Here immunoSEQ multiplex PCR was the method, and the copy in TCRdb shows in-frame clones only, minus some. The sample includes about 130,000 clones, approximately 96% of them seen just once. This clone was seen once. Its antigen remains unidentified. During corrective heart surgery, resections were taken, and the thymus tissue came from them. The donors were infants in Finland with congenital heart defects, otherwise immunologically healthy. The CDR3 extends over 14 amino acids. The germline V gene encodes CDR1 SGHAT and CDR2 FQNNGV. V lost 7 bases and J lost 2; bases outside the gene matches: 8. This TCR was sampled from a boy younger than two with a congenital heart defect but otherwise immunologically healthy. V is TRBV11-2 and J is TRBJ2-7; TRBD2 matches 7 bases. Sequencing input: thymus tissue. DNA for the CDR3: TGTGCCAGCACCATTGGGGAGGGTCCCTACGAGCAGTACTTC. It yields the protein CASTIGEGPYEQYF.